Included here is one T cell receptor beta chain sequence, with context. This entry comes from a study of blood T cell repertoires in COVID-19. Overall study context: Italy, Spain and the United States were the sources of the convalescent and acute COVID-19 samples. Nucleic acid was either cDNA or gDNA, and it came from T cells, B-cell-depleted T cells, or PBMCs.

In the original processing: Estimation of nucleated cell counts was performed using reference gene primer amplification. TCRdb's copy holds only in-frame clones and misses some; the assay was immunoSEQ multiplex PCR. V and J calls plus clone size are reproduced from that table; the DNA served to infer D and trimming. This table has 290,000 or so clones, around 87% appearing once. Germline-derived CDR1 and CDR2 are SGHRS and YFSETQ. There are 17 residues in the CDR3. V dropped 2 bases and J dropped 5; count of bases not matched to a gene: 14. The sequencing input was peripheral blood. This chain joins TRBV5-1 and TRBJ2-5, with TRBD1 identical over 8 bases. The source is a man aged 65 to 85 with acute or convalescent COVID-19. The DNA of the CDR3 is TGCGCCAGCAGCTTTGGTTGGGGACAGGTCCAGTTGGAGACCCAGTACTTC. As protein: CASSFGWGQVQLETQYF.